These 5 T cell receptor beta chains came from one sample sequenced in a study of blood T cell repertoires in COVID-19. Produced via immunoSEQ multiplex PCR; TCRdb's table is partial and in-frame only. Among 150,000 or so clones listed, approximately 95% were seen once. Sequenced material: peripheral blood. These receptors were obtained from a woman aged 45-65 years with acute or convalescent COVID-19.

This sequence joins TRBV5-5 and TRBJ1-1; TRBD1 agrees at 9 bases. CDR1 and CDR2 (germline): SGHKS, YYEKEE (reference sequence). This CDR3 comprises 14 residues. With V trimmed by 7 bases and J by 4 bases, 8 bases remained unmatched. The DNA for the CDR3 is TGTGCCAGCTTCGGACAGGGGATGGGCACTGAAGCTTTCTTT. Encoded protein: CASFGQGMGTEAFF.

The rearrangement joins TRBV6-6 to TRBJ1-5; 10 nucleotides agree with TRBD1. The CDR3 spans 17 residues. With V trimmed by 5 bases and J by 1 base, 8 bases remained unmatched. The germline CDR1 and CDR2 sequences are MNHNY and SVGAGI (reference sequence). CDR3 sequence reads: CASSHRTGGMSNQPQHF. The CDR3 DNA reads TGTGCCAGCAGTCACCGGACAGGGGGTATGAGCAATCAGCCCCAGCATTTT.

V usage is TRBV15 and J usage is TRBJ2-7; 7 bases line up with TRBD1. J was trimmed by 1 base and V by 3 bases; bases with no gene match: 6. Per germline, CDR1 LNHNV and CDR2 YYDKDF (reference sequence). The CDR3 spans 15 residues. The CDR3 here is CATSSGTDFSYEQYF. Here the CDR3 DNA reads TGTGCCACCAGCAGTGGGACAGACTTTTCCTACGAGCAGTACTTC.

This clone appeared a single time. V and J are TRBV15 and TRBJ1-1; D unresolved. Trimming stripped 1 base from V and 3 bases from J, with 6 bases between. The CDR3 length is 13 residues. Looked up from germline, CDR1 is LNHNV and CDR2 is YYDKDF (reference sequence). CDR3 protein: CATSRGGYTEAFF. CDR3 nucleotides: TGTGCCACCAGCAGAGGCGGGTACACTGAAGCTTTCTTT.

The chain has TRBV28 and TRBJ1-1, with 7 nucleotides matching TRBD1. The CDR3 is 15 residues long. V lost 5 bases and J lost 5; bases outside the gene matches: 11. CDR1 and CDR2 (germline): MDHEN, SYDVKM. CDR3 sequence: CASSPWEQGRTEAFF. Here the CDR3 DNA reads TGTGCCAGCAGTCCTTGGGAACAGGGGCGGACTGAAGCTTTCTTT.